This section outlines one T cell receptor (beta chain) sequence together with its context. Antigen: not known. Genomic DNA, serving as template, underwent TCR beta VDJ and CDR3 profiling. TCRdb used MiXCR to reprocess the reads, holding one entry per CDR3 protein. The sample holds 250,000 to 350,000 distinct CDR3 sequences, 45% to 70% seen once. The data were taken from a study of CD8+CD57+ T cells in acquired aplastic anemia. On the study more broadly: The study obtained an average of about 3.2 ug of DNA from sorted CD4+ and CD8+ cells.

Study results and caveats: The study found no significant CD8+ Simpson's diversity difference between patients and controls. Roughly 29 was the count of CD8+ CDR3 sequences that patients shared with controls.

The junction had 6 bases not matched to a gene; V was cut back by 1 base and J by 9 bases. The CDR3 runs 15 residues. CDR1 SGHTA and CDR2 FQGNSA come from the germline V gene. This TCR was sampled from a human donor with severe aplastic anemia or a healthy control (not recorded which). The rearrangement links TRBV7-2 to TRBJ1-6; 7 bases fit TRBD1. Sequences were obtained from sorted CD4+, CD8+, or CD8+CD57+ T cells (not recorded which) from PBMCs. The chain's CDR3 is CASSLDAGGSSPLHF. In DNA form, the CDR3 reads TGTGCCAGCAGCTTAGATGCAGGGGGTAGTTCACCCCTCCACTTT.